This entry lists 7 T cell receptor beta chains sequenced from one sample in a study of T cell repertoires in cytomegalovirus infection (dated by TCRdb to between 2018 and 2021). The listed sequencing device is Illumina HiSeq 1500. The raw public data were reprocessed by TCRdb itself: fastp quality trimming at Q25, MiXCR clonotype calling, in-frame beta chains only. Each CDR3 protein gets just one entry, which takes the most common genes and DNA from the rows behind it. A total of under 200,000 distinct CDR3 sequences appear in this sample, roughly 9% of them only once. The ten largest account for about 4.2% of the sample. Sequenced material: PBMCs. Receptors were obtained from a human donor in good health (CMV status not recorded). Some clones in this sample may be carry-over from other donors' samples.

At least ten counts were recorded for this clonotype. The rearrangement links TRBV24-1 to TRBJ2-1; a weak D match, TRBD1 (6 bases). The germline CDR1 and CDR2 sequences are KGHDR and SFDVKD. V was pared by 4 bases and J by 12 bases, with 12 bases between. CDR3 length: 12 residues. CDR3 sequence reads: CATSDSVRGQFF. CDR3 DNA sequence: TGTGCCACCAGTGACTCCGTCAGGGGGCAGTTCTTC.

The rearrangement joins TRBV12-3 or TRBV12-4 to TRBJ1-2; D unresolved. The CDR3 consists of 13 residues. Trimming left V 5 bases short and J 4 bases short, with 11 bases between. The DNA for the CDR3 is TGTGCCAGCAGTCAACCCCTGGGCTATGGCTACACCTTC. Translation: CASSQPLGYGYTF.

Ten or more counts support this clonotype. The rearrangement joins TRBV7-6 to TRBJ2-3; D not certain. Germline V CDR1 and CDR2: SGHVS, FNYEAQ. The V end was cut by 2 bases, the J end by 4 bases, with 10 bases between. This CDR3 comprises 14 residues. The CDR3 sequence is CASSLTATADTQYF. CDR3 nucleotides: TGTGCCAGCAGCTTAACTGCGACGGCAGATACGCAGTATTTT.

This clonotype is termed medium-sized. The rearrangement joins TRBV28 to TRBJ1-1, with D unclear. The CDR3 extends over 15 amino acids. CDR1 and CDR2 from the germline V gene are MDHEN and SYDVKM. The ends were cut back, 3 bases at V and 2 bases at J, with 13 bases in the middle. This chain's CDR3 is CASSLRKTGNTEAFF. The CDR3 DNA is TGTGCCAGCAGTTTGAGAAAGACCGGAAACACTGAAGCTTTCTTT.

Note on this clonotype: A much larger clone differs from this one at a single base, so this may be a read error. V and J are TRBV7-6 and TRBJ1-4; tentatively, D is TRBD1 (6 bases). V shed 5 bases and J shed 10 bases, with 29 bases lying between them. The CDR3 has 18 residues. Looked up from germline, CDR1 is SGHVS and CDR2 is FNYEAQ. CDR3 DNA sequence: TGTGCCAGCAGCCTCTACCGGGACATAATTAGGCAGCTGGGAAAACTGTTTTTT. Translating it yields CASSLYRDIIRQLGKLFF.

This clonotype has at least ten counts. V usage is TRBV7-2 and J usage is TRBJ1-1; possible D gene TRBD1, 6 bases. CDR3 size: 17 residues. The germline gives CDR1 SGHTA, CDR2 FQGNSA. V dropped 3 bases and J dropped 3 bases, with 20 bases sitting between them. The CDR3 loop reads CASSFSSGAPVYTEAFF. DNA for the CDR3: TGTGCCAGCAGCTTTAGTTCGGGGGCGCCCGTGTACACTGAAGCTTTCTTT. Using reference TRBV7-2 and TRBJ1-1 for the parts outside the CDR3, the full variable domain is GAGVSQSPSNKVTEKGKDVELRCDPISGHTALYWYRQSLGQGLEFLIYFQGNSAPDKSGLPSDRFSAERTGGSVSTLTIQRTQQEDSAVYLCASSFSSGAPVYTEAFFGQGTRLTVV.

This clonotype was found many times. The V and J genes are TRBV7-9 and TRBJ1-1, with D uncertain. CDR3 length: 12 residues. V was cut by 1 base and J by 7 bases, with 7 bases left in between. Germline V gene lookup returns CDR1 SEHNR and CDR2 FQNEAQ (reference sequence). CDR3: CASSLGGIEAFF. In nucleotides, the CDR3 is TGTGCCAGCAGCTTAGGCGGTATTGAAGCTTTCTTT.